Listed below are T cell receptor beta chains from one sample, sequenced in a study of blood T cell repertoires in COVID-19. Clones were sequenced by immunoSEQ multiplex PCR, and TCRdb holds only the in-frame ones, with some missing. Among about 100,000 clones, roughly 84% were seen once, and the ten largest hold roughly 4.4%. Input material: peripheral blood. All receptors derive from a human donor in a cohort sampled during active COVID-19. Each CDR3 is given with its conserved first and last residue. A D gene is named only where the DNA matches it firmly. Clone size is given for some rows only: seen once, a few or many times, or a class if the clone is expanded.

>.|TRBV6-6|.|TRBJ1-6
TGTGCCAGCAGTTACTCGAGTAGCGCGCCCCTCCACTTT
CASSYSSSAPLHF
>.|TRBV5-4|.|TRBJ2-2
TGTGCCAGCAGCTTGAGTCGTGCGACAACGAACACCGGGGAGCTGTTTTTT
CASSLSRATTNTGELFF
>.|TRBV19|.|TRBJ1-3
TGTGCCAGTAGCCCTAATCCTGGAAACACCATATATTTT
CASSPNPGNTIYF
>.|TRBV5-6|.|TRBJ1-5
TGTGCCAGCAGCTTGTTTATCTCCGGGGGTGTTCAGGGCAATCAGCCCCAGCATTTT
CASSLFISGGVQGNQPQHF
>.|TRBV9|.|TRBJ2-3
TGTGCCAGCAGCGCAAACTTACAGGGTAGCACAGATACGCAGTATTTT
CASSANLQGSTDTQYF
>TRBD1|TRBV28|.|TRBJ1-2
TGTGCCAGCAGTTTAGCGTTCGGCAGGGGGCTCGGCTATGGCTACACCTTC
CASSLAFGRGLGYGYTF
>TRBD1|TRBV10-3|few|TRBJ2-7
TGTGCCATCAGTTCCGGGACAGGGTCCTACGAGCAGTACTTC
CAISSGTGSYEQYF
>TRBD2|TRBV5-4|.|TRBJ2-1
TGTGCCAGCAGCTTGGCCCGACTAGCGGGAAGCGATGAGCAGTTCTTC
CASSLARLAGSDEQFF
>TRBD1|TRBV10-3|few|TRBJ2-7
TGTGCCATCAGGGACAGGGGTTCCTACGAGCAGTACTTC
CAIRDRGSYEQYF
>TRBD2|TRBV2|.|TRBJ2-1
TGTGCCAGCAGTGATCCTAGCGGAACCTACAATGAGCAGTTCTTC
CASSDPSGTYNEQFF
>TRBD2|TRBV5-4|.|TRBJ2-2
TGTGCCAGCAGCTTGGGAGCGGGAGGGCCCACCGGGGAGCTGTTTTTT
CASSLGAGGPTGELFF
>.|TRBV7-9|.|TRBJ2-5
TGTGCCAGCAGCTTAGCGGGGCAGGCCCAAGAGACCCAGTACTTC
CASSLAGQAQETQYF
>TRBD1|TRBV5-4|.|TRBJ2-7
TGTGCCAGCAGAAGGGCGACAGGGGTGACCTACGAGCAGTACTTC
CASRRATGVTYEQYF
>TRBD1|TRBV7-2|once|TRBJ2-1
TGTGCCAGCAGCGCGGGCGGGGACAGGACCGTTGAGCAGTTCTTC
CASSAGGDRTVEQFF
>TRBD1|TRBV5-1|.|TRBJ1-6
TGCGCCAGCAGCTTCAGCGGGACAGGGACCAATTCACCCCTCCACTTT
CASSFSGTGTNSPLHF
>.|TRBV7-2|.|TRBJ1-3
TGTGCCAGCAGCTTAGTTCTCCCCCCGGGATCAAACACCATATATTTT
CASSLVLPPGSNTIYF
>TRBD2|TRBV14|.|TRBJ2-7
TGTGCCAGCAGAGCGGGATTCGGGTCTGGGGAGCAGTACTTC
CASRAGFGSGEQYF
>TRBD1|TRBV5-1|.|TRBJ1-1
TGCGCCAGCAGTACCCAGGGGGGTGGTGAATCTTTCTTT
CASSTQGGGESFF
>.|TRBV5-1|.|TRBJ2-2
TGCGCCAGCAGCTTGACAGGTTTTTCCTTCTACACCGGGGAGCTGTTTTTT
CASSLTGFSFYTGELFF
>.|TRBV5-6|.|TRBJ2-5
TGTGCCAGCAGCTTGGAGGGGGGGTCGGAGACCCAGTACTTC
CASSLEGGSETQYF
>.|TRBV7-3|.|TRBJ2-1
TGTGCCAGCAGCTTAAGCGGGACTGGCTCCTACAATGAGCAGTTCTTC
CASSLSGTGSYNEQFF
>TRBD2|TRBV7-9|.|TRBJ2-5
TGTGCCAGCAGCTCCATGGGACTAAGGGAGGAGACCCAGTACTTC
CASSSMGLREETQYF
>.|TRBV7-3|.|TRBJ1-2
TGTGCCAGCAGCTTGTTAACAGGCGGCTATGGCTACACCTTC
CASSLLTGGYGYTF
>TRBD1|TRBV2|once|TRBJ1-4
TGTGCCAGCACCTCCGGGACAGTAGGCGAAAAACTGTTTTTT
CASTSGTVGEKLFF
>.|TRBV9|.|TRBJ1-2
TGTGCCAGCAGCGTCGCCCAACAGGGAACCTATGGCTACACCTTC
CASSVAQQGTYGYTF
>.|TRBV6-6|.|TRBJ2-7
TGTGCCAGCAGACCGGCTAGCGAGTACGAGCAGTACTTC
CASRPASEYEQYF
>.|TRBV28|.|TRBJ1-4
TGTGCCAGCAGCCCGGGACTAAGAGGGGAAAAACTGTTTTTT
CASSPGLRGEKLFF